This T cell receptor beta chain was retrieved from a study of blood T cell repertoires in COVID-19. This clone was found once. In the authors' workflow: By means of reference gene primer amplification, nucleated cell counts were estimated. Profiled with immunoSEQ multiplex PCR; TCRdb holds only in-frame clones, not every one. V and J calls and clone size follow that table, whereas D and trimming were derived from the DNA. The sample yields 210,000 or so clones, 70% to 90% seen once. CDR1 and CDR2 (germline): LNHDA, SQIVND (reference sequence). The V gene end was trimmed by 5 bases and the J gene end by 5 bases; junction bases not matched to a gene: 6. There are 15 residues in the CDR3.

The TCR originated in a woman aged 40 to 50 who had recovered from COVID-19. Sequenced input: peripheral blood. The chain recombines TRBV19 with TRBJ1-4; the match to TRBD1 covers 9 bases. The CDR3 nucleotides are TGTGCCAGTAGTGTGGGACAGGGAAAGAATGAAAAACTGTTTTTT. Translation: CASSVGQGKNEKLFF.